This T cell receptor beta chain was captured by sequencing in a study of cytomegalovirus exposure and HLA in healthy donors. Study-level points and caveats: With later analysis, a missense DCLRE1C variant became linked to TCR beta V- and J-gene trimming.

PCR amplification relied on 60 Vbeta primers (plus 13 Jbeta primers). Some clones are missing from TCRdb's copy, which holds only in-frame ones; the method was immunoSEQ multiplex PCR. This sample has about 180,000 clones, with around 80% found just once. The CDR3 runs to 15 residues. Trimming left V 6 bases short and J 4 bases short, with 16 bases between. Germline V gene lookup returns CDR1 MNHEY and CDR2 SVGAGI. This clone appeared a few times. Its antigen is unknown. The rearrangement joins TRBV6-5 to TRBJ1-3; the D gene is possibly TRBD1 (5 bases). The sample was PBMCs. The receptor's source is a man aged 35 to 55 in good health and CMV-seronegative. The CDR3 reads CASRPSGGNGNTIYF. In DNA form, the CDR3 reads TGTGCCAGCAGACCCTCGGGGGGGAACGGAAACACCATATATTTT.